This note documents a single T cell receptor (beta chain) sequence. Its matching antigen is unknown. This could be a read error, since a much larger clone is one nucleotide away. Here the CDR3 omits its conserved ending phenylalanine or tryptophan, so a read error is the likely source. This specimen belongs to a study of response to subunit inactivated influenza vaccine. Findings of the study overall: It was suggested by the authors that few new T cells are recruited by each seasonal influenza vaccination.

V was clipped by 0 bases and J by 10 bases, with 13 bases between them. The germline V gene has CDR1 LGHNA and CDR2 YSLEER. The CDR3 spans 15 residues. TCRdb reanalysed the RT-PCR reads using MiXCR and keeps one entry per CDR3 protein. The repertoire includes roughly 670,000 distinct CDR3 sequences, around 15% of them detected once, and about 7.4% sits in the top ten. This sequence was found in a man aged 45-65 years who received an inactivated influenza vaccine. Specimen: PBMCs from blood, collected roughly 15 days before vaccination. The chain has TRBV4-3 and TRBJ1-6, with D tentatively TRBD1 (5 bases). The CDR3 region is CASSQDMSGRSPLHL. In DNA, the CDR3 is TGCGCCAGCAGCCAAGATATGTCAGGGCGGTCACCCCTCCACCTT.